These T cell receptor beta chains were read from a single sample in a study of cytomegalovirus exposure and HLA in healthy donors. Method: immunoSEQ multiplex PCR; TCRdb's copy keeps in-frame clones and lacks some. The table has 160,000 or so clones, over 65% seen once. Sample: PBMCs. The receptors shown here come from a man aged 18 to 29 in good health and CMV-seropositive. Both conserved end residues are part of each CDR3. D genes are given only for firm matches. Some rows have no size entry. The others give once, few or many, or a class for an expanded clone.

few,TRBV6-5,TRBJ1-1,TRBD1,TGTGCCAGCAGTCCCGGGACAGCGTTAAGCACTGAAGCTTTCTTT,CASSPGTALSTEAFF
few,TRBV2,TRBJ2-1,TRBD2,TGTGCCAGCAGCTGGGACTATGCAAGGGCGCAGTTCTTC,CASSWDYARAQFF
.,TRBV2,TRBJ2-2,TRBD2,TGTGCCAGCACCCAGCCCGGTGGCCCCGGGAGGACCGGGGAGCTGTTTTTT,CASTQPGGPGRTGELFF
.,TRBV4-1,TRBJ2-5,.,TGCGCCAGCAGCCATCTCGCCGACGGGAAAGAGACCCAGTACTTC,CASSHLADGKETQYF
once,TRBV7-7,TRBJ1-1,.,TGTGCTAGCAGCCCGGGGGAAAACACTGAAGCTTTCTTT,CASSPGENTEAFF
.,TRBV29-1,TRBJ1-1,.,TGCAGCGCTGAAGGTGGCTGGAACACTGAAGCTTTCTTT,CSAEGGWNTEAFF
.,TRBV6-6,TRBJ1-1,TRBD1,TGTGCCAGCAGTTCCCCGGACAGGGACACTGAAGCTTTCTTT,CASSSPDRDTEAFF
few,TRBV4-2,TRBJ2-2,.,TGTGCCAGCAGCCACGGACAGAGGAACACCGGGGAGCTGTTTTTT,CASSHGQRNTGELFF
.,TRBV6-5,TRBJ2-3,.,TGTGCCAGCAGTTGGAGGGCTAGCACAGATACGCAGTATTTT,CASSWRASTDTQYF
.,TRBV9,TRBJ2-3,.,TGTGCCAGCAGCGAGGAGGCGGGGAGTAGCACAGATACGCAGTATTTT,CASSEEAGSSTDTQYF
.,TRBV4-1,TRBJ1-2,.,TGCGCCAGCAGCCCGCGGTGGGGGGGCACCAACTATGGCTACACCTTC,CASSPRWGGTNYGYTF
.,TRBV5-6,TRBJ1-1,TRBD1,TGTGCCAGCAGCTTGATCAGGGGGTACGCTTTCTTT,CASSLIRGYAFF
few,TRBV5-1,TRBJ1-4,.,TGCGCCAGCAGCTTGGACAGGAATGAAAAACTGTTTTTT,CASSLDRNEKLFF
.,TRBV28,TRBJ2-5,.,TGTGCCAGCAGTCCCCCGAGGGAGACCCAGTACTTC,CASSPPRETQYF
few,TRBV6-5,TRBJ1-1,TRBD1,TGTGCCAGCAGTCCCCCGGGACAGAATTCAGGTGAAGCTTTCTTT,CASSPPGQNSGEAFF
.,TRBV19,TRBJ1-5,.,TGTGCCAGCGGGAGGGGCCAGTGGAGCAATCAGCCCCAGCATTTT,CASGRGQWSNQPQHF
.,TRBV19,TRBJ1-1,TRBD1,TGTGCCAGTACCATCATCGGACAGGGGAACACTGAAGCTTTCTTT,CASTIIGQGNTEAFF
.,TRBV6-5,TRBJ1-2,TRBD1,TGTGCCAGCACCGGACGACAGGGTCAGGGCTACACCTTC,CASTGRQGQGYTF
.,TRBV5-1,TRBJ1-1,.,TGCGCCAGCAGCGGGTCCCGGGGTAACACTGAAGCTTTCTTT,CASSGSRGNTEAFF
.,TRBV5-1,TRBJ1-1,.,TGCGCCAGCAGTCGGCCTGGAGGGAACACTGAAGCTTTCTTT,CASSRPGGNTEAFF
.,TRBV5-1,TRBJ2-1,TRBD2,TGCGCCAGCAGCTTGGGTTCCAGCGGGGCATTGTACGGTGAGCAGTTCTTC,CASSLGSSGALYGEQFF
.,TRBV6-1,TRBJ2-1,.,TGTGCCAGCAGTGAAGCGTCCATCCACAATGAGCAGTTCTTC,CASSEASIHNEQFF
.,TRBV7-2,TRBJ2-5,.,TGTGCCAGCAGCCCCCGACAGAAGACTGGGACCCAGTACTTC,CASSPRQKTGTQYF
.,TRBV27,TRBJ1-2,.,TGTGCCAGCAGTTTGGCCGCAGGGTACGGCTACACCTTC,CASSLAAGYGYTF
few,TRBV28,TRBJ1-1,.,TGTGCCAGCAGACAGGTGAACACTGAAGCTTTCTTT,CASRQVNTEAFF
once,TRBV5-1,TRBJ1-1,.,TGCGCCAGCAGCCCGTTGGGGAGGGGCACTGAAGCTTTCTTT,CASSPLGRGTEAFF
few,TRBV6-5,TRBJ2-1,TRBD2,TGTGCCAGCGGGACTAGCATGTCCAATGAGCAGTTCTTC,CASGTSMSNEQFF
.,TRBV10-2,TRBJ2-5,.,TGCGCCAGCAGTGAACTAGCGACCCAGTACTTC,CASSELATQYF
.,TRBV5-5,TRBJ1-5,.,TGTGCCAGCAGCTTGCGGACAGAATATCAGCCCCAGCATTTT,CASSLRTEYQPQHF
.,TRBV12-5,TRBJ1-1,TRBD1,TGTGCTAGTGGTTTGGACAGGGGTGGGAACACTGAAGCTTTCTTT,CASGLDRGGNTEAFF
.,TRBV7-8,TRBJ2-5,TRBD2,TGTGCCAGCAGCACCGGGCTAGCGGGAGCAGAGACCCAGTACTTC,CASSTGLAGAETQYF
.,TRBV6-1,TRBJ1-1,.,TGTGCCAGCAGTGAAGGGGCTACAGGGTCGGGCACTGAAGCTTTCTTT,CASSEGATGSGTEAFF
.,TRBV5-6,TRBJ1-6,TRBD1,TGTGCCAGCAGTCCCGGGACAGGGGGACCCTATAATTCACCCCTCCACTTT,CASSPGTGGPYNSPLHF
few,TRBV7-2,TRBJ1-1,.,TGTGCCAGCAGCCCAAAGATTCCAGTGAACACTGAAGCTTTCTTT,CASSPKIPVNTEAFF
few,TRBV12-5,TRBJ2-2,.,TGTGCTAGTGCCCCATCCCCTGCGGGAACCACCGGGGAGCTGTTTTTT,CASAPSPAGTTGELFF
.,TRBV27,TRBJ1-2,.,TGTGCCAGCAGTTTGCAGAGGGGCGGGGGCTATGGCTACACCTTC,CASSLQRGGGYGYTF
.,TRBV28,TRBJ1-3,.,TGTGCCAGCCTCCCCGGGAGAGTGGGGACCATATATTTT,CASLPGRVGTIYF
.,TRBV5-1,TRBJ2-1,TRBD2,TGCGCCAGCAGCTTTGGAGCGGGAGTTGCCGATGAGCAGTTCTTC,CASSFGAGVADEQFF
.,TRBV4-1,TRBJ1-5,.,TGCGCCAGCAGCCAAGAGGCAGGGAGCAATCAGCCCCAGCATTTT,CASSQEAGSNQPQHF
.,TRBV5-4,TRBJ2-2,TRBD2,TGTGCCAGCAGCTTCATGGGGAGGGGTGCCACCGGGGAGCTGTTTTTT,CASSFMGRGATGELFF
.,TRBV9,TRBJ2-5,TRBD2,TGTGCCAGCAGCTCCTTTGGGACTAGAGAAGAGACCCAGTACTTC,CASSSFGTREETQYF